These 25 T cell receptor beta chains came from one sample sequenced in a study of CD8 T cells in ankylosing spondylitis. In TCRdb, the 5' RACE reads were re-called with MiXCR into one record per CDR3 protein. This sample yields 200,000 to 300,000 distinct CDR3 sequences, of which 20% to 30% are seen a single time; around 0.64% belongs to the top ten. The sequenced material came from blood, either unsorted or a sorted T cell fraction (not recorded which). These receptors came from a male donor with ankylosing spondylitis or in good health (not recorded which).

V and J are TRBV23-1 and TRBJ2-5; perhaps TRBD2 as D (5 bases). TRBV23-1 is an open reading frame whose function is uncertain. CDR3 length: 17 amino acids. Trimming took off 1 base at V and 4 bases at J, with 19 bases between the two ends. The CDR3 DNA follows: TGCGCCAGCAGTCAATACCGTACTGGGAGAAGAAGAGAGACCCAGTACTTC. This gives the protein CASSQYRTGRRRETQYF.

The chain recombines TRBV6-1 with TRBJ2-3, with D maybe TRBD1 (5 bases). Germline CDR1 reads MNHNS; CDR2 reads SASEGT. The V end was cut by 0 bases, the J end by 6 bases, with 13 bases between. CDR3 length: 15 amino acids. In DNA, the CDR3 is TGTGCCAGCAGTGAAGCCCCCGGACACGCGGATACGCAGTATTTT. This codes for CASSEAPGHADTQYF.

The V gene is TRBV6-5, the J gene TRBJ2-7; TRBD1 matches 11 bases. V lost 0 bases and J lost 2; bases outside the gene matches: 6. Germline-derived CDR1 and CDR2 are MNHEY and SVGAGI. The CDR3 spans 17 residues. The CDR3 reads CASSYSSPGQGAYEQYF. The CDR3 DNA is TGTGCCAGCAGTTACTCATCCCCGGGACAGGGGGCCTACGAGCAGTACTTC.

This clonotype was seen a handful of times. The V gene is TRBV20-1, the J gene TRBJ2-5; D uncertain. Germline V gives CDR1 DFQATT, CDR2 SNEGSKA (reference sequence). This CDR3 has 13 amino acids. The germline V and J ends were trimmed by 6 bases and 5 bases, with 16 bases remaining between them. The chain's CDR3 is CSATRPETETQYF. The CDR3 nucleotides are TGCAGTGCCACCCGGCCAGAGACGGAGACCCAGTACTTC.

The J gene is TRBJ1-1, the V gene TRBV6-5, with TRBD1 matching over 7 bases. The V and J ends lost 3 bases and 0 bases, in that order; junction bases with no gene match: 10. This CDR3 is built from 17 residues. CDR1 and CDR2 from the germline V gene are MNHEY and SVGAGI. CDR3 loop: CASSYTTGYAMNTEAFF. CDR3 in DNA: TGTGCCAGCAGTTATACGACAGGGTACGCCATGAACACTGAAGCTTTCTTT.

This clonotype was detected only a few times. V usage is TRBV6-1 and J usage is TRBJ2-1; 12 bases line up with TRBD1. This CDR3 is 15 amino acids long. CDR1 MNHNS and CDR2 SASEGT come from the germline V gene. V lost 10 bases and J lost 7; bases outside the gene matches: 11. CDR3 DNA sequence: TGTGCCATCCTCCGGGACAGGGGGCCTGGGAATGAGCAGTTCTTC. This gives the protein CAILRDRGPGNEQFF.

This clonotype was seen ten or more times. J is TRBJ2-3 and V is TRBV20-1, with TRBD2 matching over 8 bases. Germline CDR1 reads DFQATT; CDR2 reads SNEGSKA (reference sequence). The ends lost 1 base at V and 1 base at J; junction bases unmatched: 16. The CDR3 length is 19 residues. The CDR3 DNA sequence: TGCAGTGCTAGAGTTTCGATCGCGGGGGGCAAGAAGGGCACAGATACGCAGTATTTT. Amino acid sequence: CSARVSIAGGKKGTDTQYF.

This clonotype was observed many times. The rearrangement links TRBV29-1 to TRBJ1-1; no clear D gene. The V gene's germline CDR1 is SQVTM and CDR2 ANQGSEA. CDR3 length: 10 amino acids. V gave up 7 bases and J gave up 0 bases, with 3 bases separating them. The CDR3 loop is CSALNTEAFF. The CDR3 DNA reads TGCAGCGCCCTGAACACTGAAGCTTTCTTT.

The chain carries TRBV20-1 and TRBJ2-7; 12 bases line up with TRBD1. The CDR3 is made up of 15 amino acids. The V segment lost 4 bases and the J segment 1 base; nucleotides outside the gene matches: 5. Germline assignment: CDR1 DFQATT and CDR2 SNEGSKA (reference sequence). The chain's CDR3 is CSAKPGQGASYEQYF. The CDR3 nucleotides read TGCAGTGCTAAACCGGGACAGGGGGCTTCCTACGAGCAGTACTTC.

This clonotype was seen ten or more times. The chain has TRBV25-1 and TRBJ2-5; the match to TRBD2 covers 10 bases. The CDR3 runs 16 residues. V was clipped by 3 bases and J by 3 bases; unmatched bases: 7. Germline V gives CDR1 MGHDK, CDR2 SYGVNS. The CDR3 spells CASSEPDGTSEETQYF. CDR3 DNA: TGTGCCAGCAGTGAGCCCGACGGGACTAGCGAAGAGACCCAGTACTTC.

The rearrangement links TRBV29-1 to TRBJ1-5; D is uncertain. Trimming removed 4 bases from V and 9 bases from J, with 13 bases in between. The CDR3 is 12 amino acids. CDR1 is SQVTM and CDR2 is ANQGSEA in the germline V gene. The CDR3 nucleotides read TGCAGCGTTGGGACGGGCTCGGGGCCCCAGCATTTT. This encodes CSVGTGSGPQHF.

The chain recombines TRBV10-2 with TRBJ2-3; 7 positions agree with TRBD1. Germline V gene sequence: CDR1 WSHSY, CDR2 SAAADI. The CDR3 spans 12 residues. Losses at the gene ends were 6 bases for V and 4 bases for J; bases not matched to a gene: 1. DNA of the CDR3: TGCGCCAGCAGCACAGGGGCAGATACGCAGTATTTT. It codes for CASSTGADTQYF.

The rearrangement links TRBV20-1 to TRBJ1-4; perhaps TRBD1 as D (6 bases). Germline V gives CDR1 DFQATT, CDR2 SNEGSKA (reference sequence). The CDR3 covers 11 residues. The germline V and J ends were trimmed by 6 bases and 14 bases, with 16 bases remaining between them. In nucleotides, the CDR3 is TGCAGTGCCGTCCAAGGAGGACAGCTGTTTTTT. Its protein product is CSAVQGGQLFF.

In its sample, this clonotype was seen many times. The chain joins TRBV5-1 to TRBJ2-5; 7 bases fit TRBD2. Germline V gene data show CDR1 as SGHRS and CDR2 as YFSETQ. Losses at the gene ends were 4 bases for V and 2 bases for J; bases not matched to a gene: 5. CDR3 size: 14 residues. In nucleotides, the CDR3 is TGCGCCAGCAGCCTTCAAGCGGGGCAAGAGACCCAGTACTTC. It yields the protein CASSLQAGQETQYF.

The chain employs TRBV7-7 and TRBJ2-3; D not certain. Deletions cut 5 bases from V and 0 bases from J, with 6 bases between. Germline CDR1 reads SSHAT; CDR2 reads FNYEAQ (reference sequence). The CDR3 consists of 13 residues. CDR3 residues: CASSPDSTDTQYF. CDR3 in DNA: TGTGCCAGCAGCCCAGACAGCACAGATACGCAGTATTTT.

This clonotype occurred a few times. This rearrangement joins TRBV12-3 or TRBV12-4 to TRBJ2-7, with D perhaps assigned TRBD1 or TRBD2 (5 bases each). V was trimmed by 2 bases and J by 4 bases, leaving 12 bases between them. The CDR3 length is 14 residues. In nucleotides, the CDR3 is TGTGCCAGCAGTTTAAGGGGTCGGGATTACGAGCAGTACTTC. Its translation: CASSLRGRDYEQYF.

On this clonotype itself: A read error may account for a junction end that differs from germline. The V call is TRBV7-9, the J call TRBJ2-1; D is possibly TRBD1 or TRBD2 (6 bases each). The germline CDR1 and CDR2 sequences are SEHNR and FQNEAQ (reference sequence). CDR3 length equals 17 residues. The CDR3 here is CASTLGGGGGAYNEQFF. For the CDR3, the DNA is TGTGCCAGCACCTTAGGGGGTGGTGGAGGGGCCTACAATGAGCAGTTCTTC.

This clonotype was observed many times. The V call is TRBV20-1, the J call TRBJ2-7, with D hard to call. Germline assignment: CDR1 DFQATT and CDR2 SNEGSKA (reference sequence). The CDR3 loop spans 15 amino acids. The V end was cut by 0 bases, the J end by 3 bases, with 15 bases between. The CDR3 DNA reads as TGCAGTGCTAGAGATCTTGCAGTCAGGCTCTACGAGCAGTACTTC. Protein: CSARDLAVRLYEQYF.

This clonotype has a count of ten or more. V is TRBV20-1 and J is TRBJ2-7, with 13 bases lining up with TRBD2. The length of the CDR3 is 15 residues. The germline V gene has CDR1 DFQATT and CDR2 SNEGSKA (reference sequence). After removal of 5 bases from V and 3 bases from J, the junction contained 7 bases not matched to a gene. The CDR3 loop is CSAGTSGAPFYEQYF. The CDR3 nucleotides are TGCAGTGCTGGGACTAGCGGGGCCCCGTTCTACGAGCAGTACTTC.

This clonotype was detected a few times. The chain recombines TRBV7-9 with TRBJ2-7; D uncertain. The V gene's germline CDR1 is SEHNR and CDR2 FQNEAQ (reference sequence). The V end was cut by 5 bases, the J end by 6 bases, with 8 bases between. This CDR3 spans 11 amino acids. In DNA, the CDR3 is TGTGCCAGCAGCGTAGTGGGCGAGCAGTACTTC. Its translation is CASSVVGEQYF. Full variable domain (missing parts from reference TRBV7-9 and TRBJ2-7): DTGVSQNPRHKITKRGQNVTFRCDPISEHNRLYWYRQTLGQGPEFLTYFQNEAQLEKSRLLSDRFSAERPKGSFSTLEIQRTEQGDSAMYLCASSVVGEQYFGPGTRLTVT.

This clonotype was found a few times. V gene TRBV20-1 combines with J gene TRBJ1-5; D not resolved. Trimming removed 3 bases from V and 3 bases from J, with 9 bases in between. The germline V gene encodes CDR1 DFQATT and CDR2 SNEGSKA (reference sequence). This CDR3 spans 13 amino acids. The DNA of the CDR3 is TGCAGTGCTAGGACCGGGGACAATCAGCCCCAGCATTTT. It translates to CSARTGDNQPQHF.

This chain links TRBV20-1 with TRBJ2-3; D might be TRBD2 (6 bases). Trimming removed 1 base at V and 1 base at J, with 9 bases between. The germline gives CDR1 DFQATT, CDR2 SNEGSKA (reference sequence). This CDR3 is built from 14 residues. As DNA, the CDR3 is TGCAGTGCTAGAGCAGAGCGGGGCACAGATACGCAGTATTTT. Protein product: CSARAERGTDTQYF.

The sample holds many counts of this clonotype. This CDR3 is CSAESVRPGSSYEQYF. Written as DNA, the CDR3 is TGCAGTGCTGAGTCCGTCCGCCCGGGTTCGTCCTACGAGCAGTACTTC. J is TRBJ2-7 and V is TRBV20-1, with unresolved D. Germline V gene sequence: CDR1 DFQATT, CDR2 SNEGSKA (reference sequence). The CDR3 spans 16 residues. Trimming cost V 5 bases and J 1 base, with 21 bases left between them.

This clonotype showed up just a few times. The rearrangement links TRBV20-1 to TRBJ2-1; TRBD2 matches at 11 bases. This CDR3 spans 15 amino acids. Germline assignment: CDR1 DFQATT and CDR2 SNEGSKA (reference sequence). Losses at the gene ends were 5 bases for V and 7 bases for J; bases not matched to a gene: 10. The CDR3 coding sequence is TGCAGTGCTCCTCATACTAGCGGGGGCCGAAATGAGCAGTTCTTC. It encodes CSAPHTSGGRNEQFF.

This clonotype occurred many times. V usage is TRBV10-3 and J usage is TRBJ2-7, with D uncertain. The V end lost 3 bases, the J end lost 3 bases, and 6 bases lay between the germline ends. CDR1 and CDR2 (germline): ENHRY, SYGVKD. The CDR3 has 12 residues. The CDR3 region has the DNA TGTGCCATCAGTGATTTCGGCTACGAGCAGTACTTC. Translated, it gives CAISDFGYEQYF.